The 14 T cell receptor beta chains below all came from one sample that was sequenced in a study of metastatic and nonmetastatic thyroid tumors. TCRdb re-analyzed the PCR reads using MiXCR. This sample has about 47,000 clones; around 23% occur once, and the top ten carry around 3.5%. Nobody among the patients had been given any treatment before thyroid surgery. The sequencing input was blood. The receptors were sampled from a male donor with papillary thyroid cancer or a benign thyroid nodule (not recorded which). Some clones in this sample may be carry-over from other donors' samples.

V is TRBV7-6 and J is TRBJ2-2, with TRBD2 identical over 9 bases. Germline assignment: CDR1 SGHVS and CDR2 FNYEAQ. This CDR3 is built from 15 residues. Trimming took 2 bases from V and 6 from J; bases not matched to a gene: 4. The CDR3 sequence is CASSLSAGGPGELFF. DNA for the CDR3: TGTGCCAGCAGCTTATCGGCGGGGGGGCCCGGGGAGCTGTTTTTT.

This clone appeared a few times. The V gene is TRBV24-1, the J gene TRBJ2-7, with D perhaps matching TRBD2 (6 bases). CDR3 length: 13 residues. The V gene lost 5 bases and the J gene lost 0 bases, with 7 bases spanning the gap. From germline, CDR1 is KGHDR and CDR2 SFDVKD. This CDR3 reads CATSGGVSYEQYF. The CDR3 DNA is TGTGCCACCAGTGGCGGGGTCTCCTACGAGCAGTACTTC.

The table lists this clone with many counts. The chain uses TRBV6-1 and TRBJ2-1; 12 positions match TRBD2. With V trimmed by 5 bases and J by 3 bases, 2 bases remained unmatched. Germline loops: CDR1 MNHNS, CDR2 SASEGT. The CDR3 totals 15 residues. CDR3 DNA sequence: TGTGCCAGCAGTCCGACTAGCGGGGGCTACAATGAGCAGTTCTTC. Protein sequence: CASSPTSGGYNEQFF.

Ten or more counts support this clone. In DNA, the CDR3 is TGCAGTGCAAGGGGACTAGCGGGAGTATTGCCAACAATTTACGAGCAGTACTTC. Translated, it gives CSARGLAGVLPTIYEQYF. The rearrangement links TRBV20-1 to TRBJ2-7; TRBD2 matches at 14 bases. The CDR3 is made up of 18 amino acids. Germline CDR1 is DFQATT and CDR2 is SNEGSKA (reference sequence). V shed 6 bases and J 4 bases; nucleotides not matched to a gene: 17.

This clone occurred a few times. The J gene is TRBJ2-7, the V gene TRBV6-2 or TRBV6-3, with D unresolved. Germline values: CDR1 MNHEY, CDR2 SVGEGT. V lost 0 bases and J lost 3, with 15 bases in between. The CDR3 has 16 residues. CDR3 protein: CASSYSMVSGDYEQYF. CDR3 coding DNA: TGTGCCAGCAGTTACTCGATGGTCTCGGGTGACTACGAGCAGTACTTC.

This chain links TRBV5-6 with TRBJ1-4; D gene ambiguous. Trimming shortened V by 0 bases and J by 8 bases, and 8 bases separated the two germline ends. The CDR3 totals 13 residues. The germline CDR1 and CDR2 sequences are SGHDT and YYEEEE. This CDR3 reads CASSLASGEKLFF. For the CDR3, the DNA is TGTGCCAGCAGCTTGGCTTCTGGGGAAAAACTGTTTTTT.

The V call is TRBV20-1, the J call TRBJ1-1; D is unresolved. CDR1 is DFQATT and CDR2 is SNEGSKA in the germline V gene (reference sequence). The CDR3 runs 15 residues. V shed 0 bases and J shed 8 bases, with 19 bases lying between them. The CDR3, as DNA: TGCAGTGCTAGAGAGACCACCTCGCCCAGGACCGAAGCTTTCTTT. Protein product: CSARETTSPRTEAFF.

This clone showed up many times. V is TRBV7-2 and J is TRBJ2-5, with no clear D. This CDR3 is 11 amino acids long. V was pared by 4 bases and J by 2 bases, with 2 bases between. Germline CDR1 reads SGHTA; CDR2 reads FQGNSA. The CDR3 spells CASSSQETQYF. DNA for the CDR3: TGTGCCAGCAGCTCTCAAGAGACCCAGTACTTC. Full variable domain (missing parts from reference TRBV7-2 and TRBJ2-5): GAGVSQSPSNKVTEKGKDVELRCDPISGHTALYWYRQSLGQGLEFLIYFQGNSAPDKSGLPSDRFSAERTGGSVSTLTIQRTQQEDSAVYLCASSSQETQYFGPGTRLLVL.

This sequence joins TRBV28 and TRBJ2-1; 11 bases map to TRBD2. The CDR3 extends over 16 amino acids. Germline CDR1 reads MDHEN; CDR2 reads SYDVKM. J gave up 10 bases and V 6 bases, and 14 bases lay outside the gene matches. CDR3 bases: TGTGCCAGCAGCTCGTCGGGGACTAGCGGCAAGGGAGAGCAGTTCTTC. This codes for CASSSSGTSGKGEQFF.

This clone was counted only a few times. This chain uses TRBV19 with TRBJ2-1; D is unclear. This CDR3 contains 13 residues. Germline V gene lookup returns CDR1 LNHDA and CDR2 SQIVND (reference sequence). V was pared by 1 base and J by 6 bases, with 7 bases between. This CDR3 is CASSIAPLNEQFF. CDR3 DNA sequence: TGTGCCAGTAGTATAGCCCCCCTCAATGAGCAGTTCTTC.

In this sample, this clone turned up many times. J is TRBJ2-2 and V is TRBV7-9; possibly TRBD1 for D (5 bases). CDR3 size: 14 residues. CDR1 SEHNR and CDR2 FQNEAQ come from the germline V gene (reference sequence). The V gene lost 8 bases and the J gene lost 0 bases, with 10 bases spanning the gap. The CDR3 protein is CASHDSANTGELFF. CDR3 DNA: TGTGCCAGCCATGACAGCGCGAACACCGGGGAGCTGTTTTTT.

V and J are TRBV7-8 and TRBJ1-5, with D perhaps TRBD1 (6 bases). The germline V and J ends were trimmed by 0 bases and 5 bases, with 17 bases remaining between them. The V gene's germline CDR1 is SGHVS and CDR2 FQNEAQ. CDR3 length equals 17 residues. The CDR3 sequence: CASSLALRGGRHQPQHF. The CDR3 region has the DNA TGTGCCAGCAGCTTAGCCCTTCGGGGGGGCAGGCATCAGCCCCAGCATTTT.

This clone is a singleton in its sample. The junction shows a germline mismatch at one end, possibly a read error. The rearrangement joins TRBV5-1 to TRBJ1-6; possible D gene TRBD1, 5 bases. Germline V gene lookup returns CDR1 SGHRS and CDR2 YFSETQ. There are 14 residues in the CDR3. This chain's CDR3 is CATSLGTVNSPLHF. In DNA form, the CDR3 reads TGCGCCACCAGCCTCGGGACTGTCAATTCACCCCTCCACTTT.

This clone was counted ten times or more. The chain recombines TRBV9 with TRBJ1-6, with a weak D call TRBD1 (5 bases). This CDR3 is built from 17 residues. Per germline, CDR1 SGDLS and CDR2 YYNGEE. V was shortened by 3 bases and J by 7 bases, with 20 bases between the two germline ends. CDR3 nucleotide sequence: TGTGCCAGCAGCGAGCGACCGGACATCAGTCTGAATTCACCCCTCCACTTT. Its protein is CASSERPDISLNSPLHF.